Each of the 14 T cell receptor beta chains below was sequenced from the same sample in a study of shared clonotypes between healthy human individuals. Naive CD8 cells, CD45RO-negative and positively selected for CCR7, excluded terminally differentiated effector memory CD45RA+ cells. Sequencing was performed with immunoSEQ multiplex PCR; in TCRdb, only in-frame clones are kept and a portion is missing. The sample holds a few million clones, around 93% seen once. Sequenced input: naive CD8+ T cells from PBMCs. Every receptor here comes from a young man in good health. Some clones in this sample may be carry-over from other donors' samples.

The rearrangement uses TRBV10-3 and TRBJ2-1; D possibly corresponds to TRBD1 (6 bases). The germline gives CDR1 ENHRY, CDR2 SYGVKD. V lost 8 bases, J lost 8 bases, and 10 bases lay in between. The CDR3 extends over 11 amino acids. CDR3 sequence (DNA): TGTGCCATCGGCAGGGGCGATGAGCAGTTCTTC. This sequence encodes CAIGRGDEQFF.

The chain uses TRBV29-1 and TRBJ2-7, with 9 bases aligning to TRBD2. V was pared by 0 bases and J by 2 bases, with 8 bases of the junction left unmatched. The V gene's germline CDR1 is SQVTM and CDR2 ANQGSEA. The CDR3 has 16 amino acids. The CDR3 bases are TGCAGCGTTGAAGAAGTGCGGCGGGAGGGCCCCTACGAGCAGTACTTC. Protein: CSVEEVRREGPYEQYF.

The CDR3 nucleotides read TGTGCCAGCAGCTTGCCTAGCGGGTTTTACAATGAGCAGTTCTTC. As protein: CASSLPSGFYNEQFF. This rearrangement joins TRBV5-6 to TRBJ2-1; 8 nucleotides align to TRBD2. This CDR3 has 15 residues. Losses at the gene ends were 1 base for V and 4 bases for J; bases not matched to a gene: 4. Germline CDR1 reads SGHDT; CDR2 reads YYEEEE.

As for this clone: Within the sample, other DNA sequences also encode this same CDR3. V and J are TRBV7-9 and TRBJ2-2; TRBD1 agrees at 9 bases. With 3 bases clipped from V and 4 bases from J, the junction kept 3 bases outside the gene matches. There are 15 residues in the CDR3. Germline values: CDR1 SEHNR, CDR2 FQNEAQ (reference sequence). CDR3 in amino acids: CASSFPGQGTGELFF. The CDR3 coding sequence is TGTGCCAGCAGCTTTCCGGGACAGGGCACCGGGGAGCTGTTTTTT.

The rearrangement uses TRBV2 and TRBJ2-5; a weak D match, TRBD1 (5 bases). Germline CDR1 SNHLY, CDR2 FYNNEI. The CDR3 consists of 15 residues. V lost 3 bases, J lost 4 bases, and 15 bases lay in between. The DNA of the CDR3 is TGTGCCAGCAGTGATATGAGAGAAGGGGTAGAGACCCAGTACTTC. Its protein product is CASSDMREGVETQYF.

This clone was counted between two and nine times. The chain uses TRBV6-5 and TRBJ1-2, with D tentatively TRBD1 (6 bases). V dropped 0 bases and J dropped 4 bases, with 12 bases sitting between them. The V gene's germline CDR1 is MNHEY and CDR2 SVGAGI. This CDR3 comprises 15 residues. CDR3 in DNA: TGTGCCAGCAGTTACTCCGGACAGTCCTTCTATGGCTACACCTTC. This translates into CASSYSGQSFYGYTF.

The V gene is TRBV4-2, the J gene TRBJ2-7; D remains ambiguous. Germline V gene sequence: CDR1 LGHNA, CDR2 YNFKEQ. V was pared by 1 base and J by 0 bases, with 7 bases between. This CDR3 region has 14 residues. CDR3 residues: CASSQGHGSYEQYF. In DNA, the CDR3 is TGTGCCAGCAGCCAAGGACATGGCTCCTACGAGCAGTACTTC.

The chain is built from TRBV30 and TRBJ1-1; 9 bases fit TRBD1. J lost 5 bases, V lost 5 bases, and 3 bases had no gene match. Germline values: CDR1 GTSNPN, CDR2 SVGIG (reference sequence). The CDR3 length is 12 residues. CDR3 region: CAWGQGLTEAFF. DNA for the CDR3: TGTGCCTGGGGACAGGGGTTAACTGAAGCTTTCTTT.

The CDR3 region is CASSSWLAGVLEQYF. The CDR3 DNA reads as TGTGCCAGCAGTTCATGGCTAGCGGGGGTACTCGAGCAGTACTTC. V usage is TRBV28 and J usage is TRBJ2-7; 10 bases fit TRBD2. Germline-derived CDR1 and CDR2 are MDHEN and SYDVKM. The junction had 9 bases not matched to a gene; V was cut back by 4 bases and J by 6 bases. This CDR3 is 15 amino acids long. The variable domain in full, completed from reference TRBV28 and TRBJ2-7, reads DVKVTQSSRYLVKRTGEKVFLECVQDMDHENMFWYRQDPGLGLRLIYFSYDVKMKEKGDIPEGYSVSREKKERFSLILESASTNQTSMYLCASSSWLAGVLEQYFGPGTRLTVT.

The chain uses TRBV30 and TRBJ2-4; D is undetermined. CDR3 length: 17 residues. Deletions cut 3 bases from V and 3 bases from J, with 21 bases between. Germline CDR1 and CDR2: GTSNPN and SVGIG (reference sequence). The CDR3 loop reads CAWSHYLLTENKNIQYF. CDR3 DNA sequence: TGTGCCTGGAGCCACTACCTTCTCACAGAAAACAAAAACATTCAGTACTTC.

The chain joins TRBV19 to TRBJ1-3; 7 bases map to TRBD1. Germline trimming cut 5 bases from V and 6 bases from J; bases unmatched to any gene: 4. The CDR3 runs 13 residues. The germline V gene encodes CDR1 LNHDA and CDR2 SQIVND (reference sequence). Written as DNA, the CDR3 is TGTGCCAGTAGTGACAGGGATCAAAACACCATATATTTT. The encoded protein is CASSDRDQNTIYF. Full variable domain (outside the CDR3, taken from reference TRBV19 and TRBJ1-3): DGGITQSPKYLFRKEGQNVTLSCEQNLNHDAMYWYRQDPGQGLRLIYYSQIVNDFQKGDIAEGYSVSREKKESFPLTVTSAQKNPTAFYLCASSDRDQNTIYFGEGSWLTVV.

The genes are TRBV7-2 and TRBJ1-1, with D uncertain. From germline, CDR1 is SGHTA and CDR2 FQGNSA. This CDR3 comprises 14 residues. The V gene lost 1 base and the J gene lost 1 base, with 7 bases spanning the gap. CDR3 amino acids: CASSLVRANTEAFF. Written as DNA, the CDR3 is TGTGCCAGCAGCTTAGTGAGAGCGAACACTGAAGCTTTCTTT.

Remarks on this clone: The identical CDR3 is also encoded by other nucleotide sequences in the sample. The V and J genes are TRBV4-3 and TRBJ2-1; TRBD2 aligns across 9 bases. The V and J ends lost 0 bases and 4 bases, in that order; junction bases with no gene match: 1. The CDR3 runs 15 residues. Germline assignment: CDR1 LGHNA and CDR2 YSLEER. In DNA form, the CDR3 reads TGCGCCAGCAGCCAAGAGCTAGCGGGGTACAATGAGCAGTTCTTC. Protein product: CASSQELAGYNEQFF.

Details on this clone: One junction end does not reproduce the germline sequence, and a read error may be involved. The genes are TRBV28 and TRBJ1-1; D gene unclear. The CDR3 extends over 13 amino acids. In germline, CDR1 is MDHEN, CDR2 SYDVKM. CDR3 sequence reads: CASSPSRITEASF. In nucleotides, the CDR3 is TGTGCCAGCAGTCCCTCTAGAATCACTGAAGCTTCCTTT.